One sample yielded the 13 T cell receptor beta chains listed below, sequenced in a study of T cell clones after liver transplantation. The assay was immunoSEQ multiplex PCR, and TCRdb's table has in-frame clones only and misses some. Among about 24,000 clones listed, 55% to 70% were seen once. The sample consisted of CD4+ T cells from blood, taken before liver transplant. These receptors were obtained from a human donor who received a liver transplant.

The chain employs TRBV2 and TRBJ2-7, with D perhaps matching TRBD2 (6 bases). V gave up 6 bases and J gave up 1 base, with 13 bases separating them. CDR1 SNHLY and CDR2 FYNNEI come from the germline V gene. There are 14 residues in the CDR3. The CDR3, as DNA: TGTGCCAGCAGGACGGGACTTCCGTCCTACGAGCAGTACTTC. It encodes CASRTGLPSYEQYF.

Concerning this clone: An end of the junction differs from the germline gene, which may be a read error. This chain links TRBV25-1 with TRBJ1-1; D perhaps matches TRBD1 (5 bases). Germline assignment: CDR1 MGHDK and CDR2 SYGVNS. This CDR3 is 15 amino acids long. This chain's CDR3 is CVSTTPGRGKGQAFF. The CDR3 region has the DNA TGTGTCAGCACCACACCGGGACGGGGGAAGGGCCAAGCTTTCTTT.

J is TRBJ2-7 and V is TRBV7-2; D is undetermined. V lost 7 bases and J lost 0, with 10 bases in between. Germline assignment: CDR1 SGHTA and CDR2 FQGNSA. CDR3 length: 13 amino acids. This CDR3 reads CASTTYLSYEQYF. The CDR3, as DNA: TGTGCCAGCACTACCTACCTCTCCTACGAGCAGTACTTC. Based on the CDR3 plus reference TRBV7-2 and TRBJ2-7, the full variable domain is GAGVSQSPSNKVTEKGKDVELRCDPISGHTALYWYRQSLGQGLEFLIYFQGNSAPDKSGLPSDRFSAERTGGSVSTLTIQRTQQEDSAVYLCASTTYLSYEQYFGPGTRLTVT.

The rearrangement uses TRBV11-3 and TRBJ2-7; 11 bases map to TRBD2. Germline lookup yields CDR1 SGHNT and CDR2 YENEEA. Trimming took 5 bases from V and 1 from J; bases not matched to a gene: 10. The CDR3 runs to 17 residues. The CDR3 DNA reads as TGTGCCAGCAGCATCCTAGCGGGGGGACCGACTTCCTACGAGCAGTACTTC. This translates into CASSILAGGPTSYEQYF.

This clone was seen only a few times. This chain links TRBV5-1 with TRBJ1-2; TRBD1 matches at 8 bases. Germline V gives CDR1 SGHRS, CDR2 YFSETQ. J gave up 2 bases and V 4 bases, and 4 bases lay outside the gene matches. The CDR3 covers 14 residues. The CDR3 spells CASSHGQGNYGYTF. As DNA, the CDR3 is TGCGCCAGCAGCCATGGACAGGGAAACTATGGCTACACCTTC.

This chain connects TRBV5-1 to TRBJ2-7; 11 bases agree with TRBD2. The CDR3 loop spans 16 amino acids. Germline-derived CDR1 and CDR2 are SGHRS and YFSETQ. The junction had 7 bases not matched to a gene; V was cut back by 0 bases and J by 5 bases. CDR3 DNA sequence: TGCGCCAGCAGCTTGGTAACTAGCGGGAGAGCCCACGAGCAGTACGTC. It specifies CASSLVTSGRAHEQYV.

This clone was found a few times. This chain links TRBV5-1 with TRBJ2-5; possible D gene TRBD2, 6 bases. From germline, CDR1 is SGHRS and CDR2 YFSETQ. The CDR3 extends over 15 amino acids. With 0 bases removed from V and 7 bases from J, the gap between germline ends came to 16 bases. CDR3 residues: CASSLGGLLMGTQYF. CDR3 DNA sequence: TGCGCCAGCAGCTTGGGAGGACTACTGATGGGGACCCAGTACTTC.

The V and J genes are TRBV27 and TRBJ1-4; D might be TRBD1 (6 bases). Germline CDR1 MNHEY, CDR2 SMNVEV (reference sequence). The V end lost 5 bases, the J end lost 0 bases, and 10 bases lay between the germline ends. The CDR3 sequence is 15 residues long. The CDR3 reads CASSDAGATNEKLFF. In DNA, the CDR3 is TGTGCCAGCAGTGATGCAGGGGCAACTAATGAAAAACTGTTTTTT.

This clone occurred once. The V gene is TRBV5-1, the J gene TRBJ2-3; D is ambiguous. This CDR3 comprises 13 residues. In germline, CDR1 is SGHRS, CDR2 YFSETQ. Trimming shortened V by 0 bases and J by 9 bases, and 11 bases separated the two germline ends. The chain's CDR3 is CASSLERRTTQYF. CDR3 coding DNA: TGCGCCAGCAGCTTGGAAAGGCGGACCACGCAGTATTTT.

This chain links TRBV6-5 with TRBJ2-2; 10 bases match TRBD1. The length of the CDR3 is 14 residues. Germline trimming cut 7 bases from V and 4 bases from J; bases unmatched to any gene: 3. Germline V lookup: CDR1 MNHEY, CDR2 SVGAGI. CDR3 nucleotides: TGTGCCAGCACCTGGACAGGGGGCACCGGGGAGCTGTTTTTT. It codes for CASTWTGGTGELFF.

This chain uses TRBV6-5 with TRBJ1-5; D gene unclear. The germline V gene has CDR1 MNHEY and CDR2 SVGAGI. The CDR3 spans 12 residues. The V and J ends lost 6 bases and 3 bases respectively, with 6 bases between them. The CDR3 sequence is CASRGPNQPQHF. CDR3 bases: TGTGCCAGCAGAGGTCCCAATCAGCCCCAGCATTTT.

The V gene is TRBV11-3, the J gene TRBJ1-3, with D possibly TRBD1 on 6 matching bases. Germline CDR1 and CDR2: SGHNT and YENEEA. The V and J ends lost 0 bases and 1 base respectively, with 7 bases between them. The length of the CDR3 is 15 residues. CDR3 DNA sequence: TGTGCCAGCAGCTTAGAAGGGGGTTCTGGAAACACCATATATTTT. Its protein is CASSLEGGSGNTIYF.

The chain is built from TRBV6-1 and TRBJ2-5; 8 nucleotides agree with TRBD1. Germline CDR1 MNHNS, CDR2 SASEGT. V shed 7 bases and J 5 bases; nucleotides not matched to a gene: 12. The CDR3 length is 15 residues. The CDR3 DNA reads as TGTGCCAGCACAATGAACCCCAGGGGGCGGGAGACCCAGTACTTC. Amino acid sequence: CASTMNPRGRETQYF.